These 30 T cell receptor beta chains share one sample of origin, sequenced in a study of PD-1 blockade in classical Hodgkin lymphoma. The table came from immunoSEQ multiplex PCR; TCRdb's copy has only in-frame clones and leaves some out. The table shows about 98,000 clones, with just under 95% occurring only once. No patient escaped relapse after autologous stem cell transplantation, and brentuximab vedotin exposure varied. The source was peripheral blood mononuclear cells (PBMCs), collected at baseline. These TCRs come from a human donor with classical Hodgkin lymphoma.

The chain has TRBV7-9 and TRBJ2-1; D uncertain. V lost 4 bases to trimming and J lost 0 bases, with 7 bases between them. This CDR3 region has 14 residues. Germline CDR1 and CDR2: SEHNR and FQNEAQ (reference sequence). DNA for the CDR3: TGTGCCAGCAGCTCCCCCAGCTCCTACAATGAGCAGTTCTTC. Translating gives CASSSPSSYNEQFF.

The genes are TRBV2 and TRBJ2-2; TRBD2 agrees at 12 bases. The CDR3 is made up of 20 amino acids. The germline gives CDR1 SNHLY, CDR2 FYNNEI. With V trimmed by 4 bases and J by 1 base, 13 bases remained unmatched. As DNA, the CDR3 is TGTGCCAGCAGTGGAAGGGGCCTCCTAGCGGGAGGGCAGAACACCGGGGAGCTGTTTTTT. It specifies CASSGRGLLAGGQNTGELFF.

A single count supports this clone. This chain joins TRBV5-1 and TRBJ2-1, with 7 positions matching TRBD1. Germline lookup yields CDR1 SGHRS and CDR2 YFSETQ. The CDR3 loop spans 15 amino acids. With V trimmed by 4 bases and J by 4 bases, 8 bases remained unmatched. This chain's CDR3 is CASSPLQGRYNEQFF. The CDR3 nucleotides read TGCGCCAGCAGCCCATTACAGGGGAGATACAATGAGCAGTTCTTC.

CDR3 coding DNA: TGTGCCAGCAGCTGGCCGAGGGTCCAGGGGAGCGGGGAGCTGTTTTTT. Translation: CASSWPRVQGSGELFF. The chain joins TRBV7-9 to TRBJ2-2, with D possibly being TRBD1 (6 bases). Per germline, CDR1 SEHNR and CDR2 FQNEAQ (reference sequence). This CDR3 is built from 16 residues. The V end was cut by 4 bases, the J end by 7 bases, with 19 bases between.

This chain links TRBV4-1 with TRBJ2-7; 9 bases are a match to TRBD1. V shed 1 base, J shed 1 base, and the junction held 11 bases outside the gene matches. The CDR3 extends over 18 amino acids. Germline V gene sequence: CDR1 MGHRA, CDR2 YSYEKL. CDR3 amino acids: CASSQVLVRDRESYEQYF. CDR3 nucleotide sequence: TGCGCCAGCAGCCAAGTGTTAGTTAGGGACAGGGAGTCCTACGAGCAGTACTTC.

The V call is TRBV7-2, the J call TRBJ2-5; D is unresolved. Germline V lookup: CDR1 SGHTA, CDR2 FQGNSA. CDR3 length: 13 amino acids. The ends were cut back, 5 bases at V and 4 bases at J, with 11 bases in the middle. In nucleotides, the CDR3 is TGTGCCAGCAGCCTACCGCAGTTAGAGACCCAGTACTTC. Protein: CASSLPQLETQYF.

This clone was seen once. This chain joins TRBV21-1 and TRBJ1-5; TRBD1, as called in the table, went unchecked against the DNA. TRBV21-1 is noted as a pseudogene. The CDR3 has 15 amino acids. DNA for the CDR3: TGTGCCAGCAGCAATGCCGGGACAGGGGTTGGGCCCCAGCATTTT. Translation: CASSNAGTGVGPQHF.

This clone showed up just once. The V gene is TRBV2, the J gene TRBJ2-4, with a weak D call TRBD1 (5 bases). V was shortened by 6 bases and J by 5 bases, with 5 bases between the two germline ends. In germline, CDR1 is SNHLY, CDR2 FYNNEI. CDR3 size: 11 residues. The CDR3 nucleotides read TGTGCCAGCAGGGGGCAAAACATTCAGTACTTC. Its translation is CASRGQNIQYF.

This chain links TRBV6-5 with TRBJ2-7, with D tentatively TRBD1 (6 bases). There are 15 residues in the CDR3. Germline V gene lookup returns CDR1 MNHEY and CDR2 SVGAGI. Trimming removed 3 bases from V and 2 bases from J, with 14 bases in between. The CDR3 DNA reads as TGTGCCAGCAGTTATGATCCGAGACAGGCCTACGAGCAGTACTTC. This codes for CASSYDPRQAYEQYF.

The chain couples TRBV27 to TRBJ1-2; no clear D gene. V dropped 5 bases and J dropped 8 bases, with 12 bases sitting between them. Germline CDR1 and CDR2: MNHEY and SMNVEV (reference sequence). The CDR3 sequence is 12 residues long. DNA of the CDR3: TGTGCCAGCAGTACCCTCATCGGAGGCTACACCTTC. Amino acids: CASSTLIGGYTF.

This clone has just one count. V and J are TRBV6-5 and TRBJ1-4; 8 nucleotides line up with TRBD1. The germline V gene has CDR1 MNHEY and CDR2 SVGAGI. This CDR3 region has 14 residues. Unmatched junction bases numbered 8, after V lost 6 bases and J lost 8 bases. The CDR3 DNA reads TGTGCCAGCAGAGGACAGGGAAGGGGCGAAAAACTGTTTTTT. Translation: CASRGQGRGEKLFF.

The chain's CDR3 is CASRLAASGYGYTF. Here the CDR3 DNA reads TGTGCCAGCAGGCTTGCGGCCTCAGGGTATGGCTACACCTTC. The V gene is TRBV5-6, the J gene TRBJ1-2, with a tentative D call TRBD1 (5 bases). The germline V gene encodes CDR1 SGHDT and CDR2 YYEEEE. The CDR3 covers 14 residues. The V and J ends lost 5 bases and 5 bases respectively, with 16 bases between them.

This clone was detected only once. This CDR3 is CASSLASGNTGELFF. The CDR3 coding sequence is TGTGCCAGCAGTTTAGCTAGCGGCAACACCGGGGAGCTGTTTTTT. The gene calls are TRBV28 and TRBJ2-2, with 7 positions matching TRBD2. This CDR3 spans 15 amino acids. The V gene end was trimmed by 2 bases and the J gene end by 2 bases; junction bases not matched to a gene: 2. Germline CDR1 and CDR2: MDHEN and SYDVKM.

DNA for the CDR3: TGTGCCAGCAGCGTGTCCGGCAGACCGAGCACAGATACGCAGTATTTT. Protein product: CASSVSGRPSTDTQYF. The rearrangement links TRBV9 to TRBJ2-3; D is ambiguous. Deletions cut 2 bases from V and 0 bases from J, with 13 bases between. This CDR3 spans 16 amino acids. CDR1 and CDR2 (germline): SGDLS, YYNGEE.

The CDR3 protein is CASSLRGGVTQYF. CDR3 bases: TGTGCCAGCAGCTTAAGGGGGGGGGTGACCCAGTACTTC. The chain is built from TRBV7-6 and TRBJ2-5; D is perhaps TRBD2 (7 bases). The V end was cut by 2 bases, the J end by 7 bases, with 11 bases between. Germline CDR1 and CDR2: SGHVS and FNYEAQ. CDR3 size: 13 residues. The full variable domain, in which reference TRBV7-6 and TRBJ2-5 provide the parts outside the CDR3, is GAGVSQSPRYKVTKRGQDVALRCDPISGHVSLYWYRQALGQGPEFLTYFNYEAQQDKSGLPNDRFSAERPEGSISTLTIQRTEQRDSAMYRCASSLRGGVTQYFGPGTRLLVL.

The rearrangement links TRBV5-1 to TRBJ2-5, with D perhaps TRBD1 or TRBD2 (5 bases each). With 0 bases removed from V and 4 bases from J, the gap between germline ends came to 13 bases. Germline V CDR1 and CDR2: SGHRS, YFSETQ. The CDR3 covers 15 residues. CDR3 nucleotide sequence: TGCGCCAGCAGCTTGGATTTGGGGGTTCCAGAGACCCAGTACTTC. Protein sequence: CASSLDLGVPETQYF.

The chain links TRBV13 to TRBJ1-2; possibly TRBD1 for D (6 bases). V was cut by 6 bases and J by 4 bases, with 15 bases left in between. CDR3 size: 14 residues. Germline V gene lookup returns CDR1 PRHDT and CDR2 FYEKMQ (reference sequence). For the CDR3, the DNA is TGTGCCAGCAGAACGTCGGGGGCAGGCTATGGCTACACCTTC. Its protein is CASRTSGAGYGYTF.

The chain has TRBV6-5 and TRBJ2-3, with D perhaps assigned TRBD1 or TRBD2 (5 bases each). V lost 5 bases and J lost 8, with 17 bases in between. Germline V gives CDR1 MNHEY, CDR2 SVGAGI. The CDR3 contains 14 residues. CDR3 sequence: CASSTPLTRGTQYF. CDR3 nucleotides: TGTGCCAGCAGTACCCCCCTTACTAGGGGTACGCAGTATTTT.

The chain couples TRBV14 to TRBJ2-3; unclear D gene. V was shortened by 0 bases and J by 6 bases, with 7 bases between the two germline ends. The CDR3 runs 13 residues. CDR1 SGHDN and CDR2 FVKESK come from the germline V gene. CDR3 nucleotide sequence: TGTGCCAGCAGCCAAGATCGGGTGGATACGCAGTATTTT. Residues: CASSQDRVDTQYF.

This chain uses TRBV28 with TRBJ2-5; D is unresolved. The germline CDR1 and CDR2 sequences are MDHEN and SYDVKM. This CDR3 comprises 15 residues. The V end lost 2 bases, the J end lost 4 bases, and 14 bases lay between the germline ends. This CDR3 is CASSLILSLAETQYF. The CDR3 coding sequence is TGTGCCAGCAGTTTAATCTTGTCCCTGGCAGAGACCCAGTACTTC.

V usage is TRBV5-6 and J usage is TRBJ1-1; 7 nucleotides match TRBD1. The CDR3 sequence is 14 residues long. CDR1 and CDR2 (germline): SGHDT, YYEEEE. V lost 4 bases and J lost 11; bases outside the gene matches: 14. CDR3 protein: CASSAQKYRGSAFF. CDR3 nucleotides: TGTGCCAGCAGCGCGCAAAAGTACAGGGGTAGCGCTTTCTTT.

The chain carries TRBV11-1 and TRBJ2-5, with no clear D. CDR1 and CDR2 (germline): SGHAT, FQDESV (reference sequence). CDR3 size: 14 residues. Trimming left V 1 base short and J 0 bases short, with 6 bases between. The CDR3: CASSLDGYQETQYF. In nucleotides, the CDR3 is TGTGCCAGCAGCTTAGATGGGTACCAAGAGACCCAGTACTTC. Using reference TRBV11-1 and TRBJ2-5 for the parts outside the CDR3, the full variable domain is EAEVAQSPRYKITEKSQAVAFWCDPISGHATLYWYRQILGQGPELLVQFQDESVVDDSQLPKDRFSAERLKGVDSTLKIQPAELGDSAMYLCASSLDGYQETQYFGPGTRLLVL.

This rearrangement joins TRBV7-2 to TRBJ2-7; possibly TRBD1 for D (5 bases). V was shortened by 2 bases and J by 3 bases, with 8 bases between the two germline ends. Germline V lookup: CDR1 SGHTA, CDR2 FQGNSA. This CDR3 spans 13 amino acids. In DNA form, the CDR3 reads TGTGCCAGCAGCTTATATCAGGGCTACGAGCAGTACTTC. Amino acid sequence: CASSLYQGYEQYF.

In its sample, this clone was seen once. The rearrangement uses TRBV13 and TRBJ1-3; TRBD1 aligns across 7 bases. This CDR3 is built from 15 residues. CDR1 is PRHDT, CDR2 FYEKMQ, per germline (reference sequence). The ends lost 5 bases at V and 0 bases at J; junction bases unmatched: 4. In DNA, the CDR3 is TGTGCCAGCAGCCAATCAGGGGGCTCTGGAAACACCATATATTTT. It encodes CASSQSGGSGNTIYF.

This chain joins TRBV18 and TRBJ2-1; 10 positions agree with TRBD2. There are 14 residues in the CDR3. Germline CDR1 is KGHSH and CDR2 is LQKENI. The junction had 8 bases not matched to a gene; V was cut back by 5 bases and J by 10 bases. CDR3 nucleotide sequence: TGTGCCAGCTCATCCTCTAGCGGGAGCCCCGAGCAGTTCTTC. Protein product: CASSSSSGSPEQFF. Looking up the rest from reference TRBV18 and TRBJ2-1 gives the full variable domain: NAGVMQNPRHLVRRRGQEARLRCSPMKGHSHVYWYRQLPEEGLKFMVYLQKENIIDESGMPKERFSAEFPKEGPSILRIQQVVRGDSAAYFCASSSSSGSPEQFFGPGTRLTVL.

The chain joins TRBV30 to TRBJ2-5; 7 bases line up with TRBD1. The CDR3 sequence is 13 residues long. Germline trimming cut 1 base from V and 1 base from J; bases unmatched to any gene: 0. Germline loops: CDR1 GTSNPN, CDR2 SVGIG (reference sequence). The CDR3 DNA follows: TGTGCCTGGAGTGGACAGGGCCAAGAGACCCAGTACTTC. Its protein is CAWSGQGQETQYF.

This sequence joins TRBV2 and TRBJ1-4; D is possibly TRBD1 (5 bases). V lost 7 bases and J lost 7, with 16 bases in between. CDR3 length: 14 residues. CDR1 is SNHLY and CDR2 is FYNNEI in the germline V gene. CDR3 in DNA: TGTGCCAGCACCGCGGGGTCTGGGGGTGAAAAACTGTTTTTT. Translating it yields CASTAGSGGEKLFF.

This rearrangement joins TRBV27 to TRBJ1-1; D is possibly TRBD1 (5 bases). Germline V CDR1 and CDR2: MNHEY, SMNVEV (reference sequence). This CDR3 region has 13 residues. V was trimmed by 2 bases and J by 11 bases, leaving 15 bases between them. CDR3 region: CASSLVLKGLAFF. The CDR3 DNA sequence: TGTGCCAGCAGTTTAGTCCTCAAGGGGTTGGCTTTCTTT.

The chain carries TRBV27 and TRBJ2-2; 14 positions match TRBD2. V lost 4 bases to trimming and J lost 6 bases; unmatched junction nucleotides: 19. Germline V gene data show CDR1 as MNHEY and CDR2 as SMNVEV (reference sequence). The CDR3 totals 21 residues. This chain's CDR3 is CASSSRTRPGLAGVRSGELFF. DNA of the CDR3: TGTGCCAGCAGTTCCCGGACCCGCCCGGGACTAGCGGGAGTTCGTTCCGGGGAGCTGTTTTTT.

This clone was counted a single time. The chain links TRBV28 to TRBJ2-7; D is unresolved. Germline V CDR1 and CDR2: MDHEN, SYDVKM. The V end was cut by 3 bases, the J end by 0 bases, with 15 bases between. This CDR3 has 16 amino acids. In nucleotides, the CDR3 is TGTGCCAGCAGTTTTCTGGAGTTCGGACGCTCCTACGAGCAGTACTTC. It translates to CASSFLEFGRSYEQYF.